The T cell receptor (beta chain) under discussion was sequenced for a study of cytomegalovirus exposure and HLA in healthy donors. Study-wide findings and caveats: An analysis that was carried out later associated 17,000 or so TCR beta sequences with HLA alleles at 0.05 false discovery rate. TCR beta V- and J-gene trimming was later associated with a missense DCLRE1C variant.

The primer mix had 60 Vbeta and 13 Jbeta primers. The method was immunoSEQ multiplex PCR; TCRdb's version includes in-frame clones alone and lacks a portion of them. This sample has approximately 190,000 clones, with 78% found just once. The V gene end was trimmed by 5 bases and the J gene end by 6 bases; junction bases not matched to a gene: 11. Germline V CDR1 and CDR2: SEHNR, FQNEAQ (reference sequence). CDR3 size: 15 residues. Notes on this clone: The antigen is not known.

This receptor was taken from a woman between 25 and 40 years old in good health and CMV-seropositive. The chain employs TRBV7-9 and TRBJ1-2; 8 nucleotides match TRBD1. The sequenced sample was PBMCs. CDR3 nucleotide sequence: TGTGCCAGCAGCCAGAGCTCAGGGGGCATCGATGGCTACACCTTC. This encodes CASSQSSGGIDGYTF.